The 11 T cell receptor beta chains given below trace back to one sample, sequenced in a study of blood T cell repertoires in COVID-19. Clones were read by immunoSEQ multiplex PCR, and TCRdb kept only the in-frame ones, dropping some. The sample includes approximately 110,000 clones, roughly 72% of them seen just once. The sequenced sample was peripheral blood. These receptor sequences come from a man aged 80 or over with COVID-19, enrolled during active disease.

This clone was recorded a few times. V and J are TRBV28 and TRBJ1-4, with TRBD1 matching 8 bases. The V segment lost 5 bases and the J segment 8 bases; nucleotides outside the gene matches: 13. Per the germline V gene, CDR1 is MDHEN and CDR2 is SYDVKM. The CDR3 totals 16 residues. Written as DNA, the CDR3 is TGTGCCAGCAGTCCCAGTCAGGGGGCTGGAGTAGAAAAACTGTTTTTT. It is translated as CASSPSQGAGVEKLFF.

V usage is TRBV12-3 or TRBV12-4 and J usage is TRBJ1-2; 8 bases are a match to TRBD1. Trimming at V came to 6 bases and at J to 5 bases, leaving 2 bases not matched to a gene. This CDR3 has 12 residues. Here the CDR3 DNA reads TGTGCCAGCAGCCGACAGGGGTATGGCTACACCTTC. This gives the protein CASSRQGYGYTF.

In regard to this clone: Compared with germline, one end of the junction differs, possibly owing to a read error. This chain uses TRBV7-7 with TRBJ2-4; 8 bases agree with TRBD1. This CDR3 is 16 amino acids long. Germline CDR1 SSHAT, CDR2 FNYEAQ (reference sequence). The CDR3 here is CASSFRAGGAKNIQYF. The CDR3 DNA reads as TGTGCTAGCAGCTTTCGGGCAGGGGGCGCCAAAAACATTCAGTACTTC. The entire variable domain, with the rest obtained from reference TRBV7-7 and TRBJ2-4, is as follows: GAGVSQSPRYKVTKRGQDVTLRCDPISSHATLYWYQQALGQGPEFLTYFNYEAQPDKSGLPSDRFSAERPEGSISTLTIQRTEQRDSAMYRCASSFRAGGAKNIQYFGAGTRLSVL.

The CDR3 DNA reads TGTGCCACCAGTGATGCTGGCGGGGGACGCTCCTACAATGAGCAGTTCTTC. Translation gives CATSDAGGGRSYNEQFF. The chain couples TRBV24-1 to TRBJ2-1; 7 bases are a match to TRBD2. The germline CDR1 and CDR2 sequences are KGHDR and SFDVKD. Trimming removed 3 bases from V and 0 bases from J; junction bases left unmatched: 7. The CDR3 extends over 17 amino acids.

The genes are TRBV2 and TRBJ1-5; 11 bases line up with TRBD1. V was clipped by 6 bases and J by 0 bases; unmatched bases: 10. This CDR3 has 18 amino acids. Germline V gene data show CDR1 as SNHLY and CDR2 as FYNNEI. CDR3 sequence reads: CASRQRGTGGYSNQPQHF. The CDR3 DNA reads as TGTGCCAGCAGACAAAGAGGGACAGGGGGATATAGCAATCAGCCCCAGCATTTT.

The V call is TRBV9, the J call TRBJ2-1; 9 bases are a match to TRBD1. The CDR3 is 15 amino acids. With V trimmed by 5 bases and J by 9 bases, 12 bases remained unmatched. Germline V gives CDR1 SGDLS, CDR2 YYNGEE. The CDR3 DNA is TGTGCCAGCAGTGATCCCGGGACAGGGAATAGTGAGCAGTTCTTC. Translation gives CASSDPGTGNSEQFF.

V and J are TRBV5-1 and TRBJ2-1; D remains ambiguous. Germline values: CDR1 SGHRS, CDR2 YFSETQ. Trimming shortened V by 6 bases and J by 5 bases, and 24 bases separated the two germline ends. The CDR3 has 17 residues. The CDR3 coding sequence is TGCGCCAGCACGGTGTCTAACCCCATTTCCTCTCACAATGAGCAGTTCTTC. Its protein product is CASTVSNPISSHNEQFF.

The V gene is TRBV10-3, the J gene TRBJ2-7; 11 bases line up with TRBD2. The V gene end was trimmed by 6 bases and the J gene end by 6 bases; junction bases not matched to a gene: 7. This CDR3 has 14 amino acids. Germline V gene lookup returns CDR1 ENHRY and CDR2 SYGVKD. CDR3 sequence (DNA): TGTGCCATCAGGGATATAGCGGGAGGGCGCGAGCAGTACTTC. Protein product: CAIRDIAGGREQYF.

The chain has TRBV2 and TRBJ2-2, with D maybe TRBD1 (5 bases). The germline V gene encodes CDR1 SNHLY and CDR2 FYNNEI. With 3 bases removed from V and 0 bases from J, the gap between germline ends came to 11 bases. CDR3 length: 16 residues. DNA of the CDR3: TGTGCCAGCAGTGATAACAGGCCATCGAACACCGGGGAGCTGTTTTTT. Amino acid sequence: CASSDNRPSNTGELFF. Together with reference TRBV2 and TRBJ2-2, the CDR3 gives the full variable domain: EPEVTQTPSHQVTQMGQEVILRCVPISNHLYFYWYRQILGQKVEFLVSFYNNEISEKSEIFDDQFSVERPDGSNFTLKIRSTKLEDSAMYFCASSDNRPSNTGELFFGEGSRLTVL.

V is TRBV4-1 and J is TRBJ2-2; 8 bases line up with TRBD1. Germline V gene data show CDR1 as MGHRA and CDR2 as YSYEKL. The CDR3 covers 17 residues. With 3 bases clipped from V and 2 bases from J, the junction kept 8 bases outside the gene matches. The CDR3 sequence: CASSQGTGTGNTGELFF. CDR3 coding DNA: TGCGCCAGCAGCCAGGGGACCGGGACAGGAAACACCGGGGAGCTGTTTTTT.

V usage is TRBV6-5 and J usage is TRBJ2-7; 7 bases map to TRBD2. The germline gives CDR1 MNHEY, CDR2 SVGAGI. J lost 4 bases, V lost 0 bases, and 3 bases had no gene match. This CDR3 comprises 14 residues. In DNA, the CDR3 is TGTGCCAGCAGTTACTCGGGAGGGAATTACGAGCAGTACTTC. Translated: CASSYSGGNYEQYF.